Shown below are 17 T cell receptor beta chains from a single sample sequenced in a study of T cells expressing NK-cell markers. With the 5' RACE reads reprocessed, TCRdb shows one record per CDR3 protein and no DNA. Its listing shows a few hundred thousand distinct CDR3 sequences. Sequencing used blood T cells: a sorted CD56 or NKG2C T cell subset, CD4+ or CD8+ T cells, or bulk PBMC T cells (not recorded which). The receptors stem from a man younger than 35 in good health.

This chain connects TRBV18 to TRBJ2-2. This CDR3 has 15 residues. CDR1 and CDR2 from the germline V gene are KGHSH and LQKENI. CDR3 in amino acids: CASSPLDINTGELFF.

The chain uses TRBV18 and TRBJ2-7; TCRdb selects TRBD2, and the lack of DNA leaves this call unchecked. Germline values: CDR1 KGHSH, CDR2 LQKENI. The CDR3 spans 16 residues. This chain's CDR3 is CASSPLETSGRYEQYF. The whole variable domain, filled in from reference TRBV18 and TRBJ2-7, reads NAGVMQNPRHLVRRRGQEARLRCSPMKGHSHVYWYRQLPEEGLKFMVYLQKENIIDESGMPKERFSAEFPKEGPSILRIQQVVRGDSAAYFCASSPLETSGRYEQYFGPGTRLTVT.

The rearrangement links TRBV6-5 to TRBJ2-7; with no DNA, the TCRdb D assignment of TRBD2 cannot be verified. Germline V CDR1 and CDR2: MNHEY, SVGAGI. The CDR3 is made up of 14 amino acids. The CDR3 is CASSSNRGTLEQYF.

The chain has TRBV11-2 and TRBJ2-1; the D call from TCRdb, TRBD2, cannot be confirmed without DNA. The germline CDR1 and CDR2 sequences are SGHAT and FQNNGV. This CDR3 is built from 17 residues. CDR3 protein: CASSLVLLAGGYNEQFF.

The rearrangement uses TRBV7-6 and TRBJ2-7; TCRdb lists TRBD1, though no DNA is available to test this call. CDR1 is SGHVS, CDR2 FNYEAQ, per germline. This CDR3 contains 15 residues. This CDR3 is CASSQLTGSHYEQYF.

The gene calls are TRBV6-1 and TRBJ2-5; the TCRdb call, TRBD1, lacks DNA for checking. Germline CDR1 and CDR2: MNHNS and SASEGT. This CDR3 is 15 amino acids long. CDR3 protein: CASSQIRREVETQYF.

The V call is TRBV12-3 or TRBV12-4, the J call TRBJ2-1. This CDR3 contains 13 residues. CDR3 in amino acids: CASSFRGVDEQFF.

V usage is TRBV20-1 and J usage is TRBJ2-7. CDR1 and CDR2 (germline): DFQATT, SNEGSKA (reference sequence). The CDR3 runs to 13 residues. CDR3 loop: CSASSGGTYEQYF.

The gene calls are TRBV24-1 and TRBJ1-1; there is no DNA to check the TCRdb D call of TRBD1. The CDR3 is 13 amino acids. Germline CDR1 KGHDR, CDR2 SFDVKD. CDR3 residues: CATTEGRRGEAFF.

The gene calls are TRBV10-3 and TRBJ1-2; the D call from TCRdb, TRBD1, cannot be confirmed without DNA. CDR1 and CDR2 from the germline V gene are ENHRY and SYGVKD. The CDR3 contains 12 residues. CDR3 residues: CAIADSLYGYTF.

The chain joins TRBV10-1 to TRBJ2-3; TCRdb names TRBD1, which stays unverified in the absence of DNA. There are 15 residues in the CDR3. Germline assignment: CDR1 WNHNN and CDR2 SYGVQD (reference sequence). The CDR3 reads CASSAPWTGTDTQYF.

This chain links TRBV29-1 with TRBJ2-2. Germline loops: CDR1 SQVTM, CDR2 ANQGSEA. This CDR3 has 12 residues. CDR3 loop: CSVIPLSGELFF.

J is TRBJ2-4 and V is TRBV4-2. The germline V gene has CDR1 LGHNA and CDR2 YNFKEQ. This CDR3 contains 15 residues. The CDR3 is CASSPTGAAKNIQYF.

This chain joins TRBV20-1 and TRBJ1-2; with no DNA, the TCRdb D assignment of TRBD1 cannot be verified. CDR1 and CDR2 from the germline V gene are DFQATT and SNEGSKA (reference sequence). This CDR3 contains 16 residues. The CDR3: CSTRGTGESFVYGYTF.

CDR3 protein: CASSTLTGGSGNEQFF. This chain uses TRBV12-3 or TRBV12-4 with TRBJ2-1; TCRdb lists TRBD1, though no DNA is available to test this call. The CDR3 is 16 residues long.

The J gene is TRBJ2-5, the V gene TRBV6-2 or TRBV6-3; the D call of TRBD2 rests on TCRdb alone, since no DNA is present to check it. The CDR3 is 18 residues long. Germline CDR1 reads MNHEY; CDR2 reads SVGEGT. The CDR3 sequence: CASFSIPGLASRVETQYF.

CDR3 sequence reads: CASSAILGFYRTDTQYF. This chain joins TRBV25-1 and TRBJ2-3. Germline CDR1 MGHDK, CDR2 SYGVNS. The CDR3 runs to 17 residues.